A single sample is the source of the 26 T cell receptor beta chains below, sequenced in a study of cytomegalovirus exposure and HLA in healthy donors. 13 Jbeta primers and 60 Vbeta primers were used for the PCR. The data were produced by immunoSEQ multiplex PCR, yet TCRdb's version contains in-frame clones alone and is incomplete. This sample carries about 230,000 clones, about 85% of them seen once, and the ten largest clones take 1.3%. Sequences were obtained from PBMCs. Receptors were obtained from a human donor in good health.

V and J are TRBV4-3 and TRBJ2-1; possible D gene TRBD1, 5 bases. CDR1 is LGHNA and CDR2 is YSLEER in the germline V gene. The CDR3 has 17 amino acids. Between the trimmed V and J ends, which lost 4 bases and 5 bases, there was a span of 21 bases. The chain's CDR3 is CASSRQGQGIYNNEQFF. The CDR3, as DNA: TGCGCCAGCAGCCGACAAGGGCAGGGAATATATAACAATGAGCAGTTCTTC.

The CDR3 is CASSPDFGTGRIYNEQFF. For the CDR3, the DNA is TGTGCCAGCAGTCCGGACTTCGGGACAGGGAGGATCTACAATGAGCAGTTCTTC. The chain links TRBV5-6 to TRBJ2-1; TRBD1 matches at 9 bases. The CDR3 contains 18 residues. The germline V gene encodes CDR1 SGHDT and CDR2 YYEEEE. The J segment lost 3 bases and the V segment lost 5 bases, leaving 15 bases of the junction unmatched.

This clone occurred once. The chain uses TRBV19 and TRBJ2-3, with D perhaps matching TRBD1 (6 bases). Germline V gene data show CDR1 as LNHDA and CDR2 as SQIVND (reference sequence). The V gene lost 6 bases and the J gene lost 5 bases, with 12 bases spanning the gap. The CDR3 spans 13 residues. The CDR3 loop is CASRQGPQDTQYF. The DNA of the CDR3 is TGTGCCAGTAGACAGGGACCACAAGATACGCAGTATTTT.

A single count supports this clone. The CDR3 sequence is CASSSGDRELTEAFF. The CDR3 coding sequence is TGTGCCAGCAGTTCGGGTGATAGAGAACTCACTGAAGCTTTCTTT. This rearrangement joins TRBV6-5 to TRBJ1-1; D uncertain. This CDR3 contains 15 residues. CDR1 is MNHEY, CDR2 SVGAGI, per germline. V gave up 4 bases and J gave up 4 bases, with 16 bases separating them.

The chain employs TRBV29-1 and TRBJ2-7; D gene unclear. From germline, CDR1 is SQVTM and CDR2 ANQGSEA. The CDR3 loop spans 12 amino acids. V was trimmed by 6 bases and J by 2 bases, leaving 11 bases between them. The CDR3 bases are TGCAGCGTCTCCGGCCGGGCCTACGAGCAGTACTTC. Translating gives CSVSGRAYEQYF.

The rearrangement joins TRBV28 to TRBJ1-1; D is unclear. CDR3 length: 12 residues. Germline CDR1 MDHEN, CDR2 SYDVKM. Trimming took 8 bases from V and 4 from J, leaving 11 bases between them. The CDR3 reads CASWEWSTEAFF. CDR3 bases: TGTGCCAGCTGGGAGTGGAGCACTGAAGCTTTCTTT. Complete variable domain (other parts from reference TRBV28 and TRBJ1-1): DVKVTQSSRYLVKRTGEKVFLECVQDMDHENMFWYRQDPGLGLRLIYFSYDVKMKEKGDIPEGYSVSREKKERFSLILESASTNQTSMYLCASWEWSTEAFFGQGTRLTVV.

V usage is TRBV7-9 and J usage is TRBJ1-1; 7 bases agree with TRBD1. The CDR3 has 15 amino acids. Per germline, CDR1 SEHNR and CDR2 FQNEAQ (reference sequence). Losses at the gene ends were 4 bases for V and 5 bases for J; bases not matched to a gene: 10. The DNA for the CDR3 is TGTGCCAGCAGCTCGCGTGAGGGGGCTCTGACTGAAGCTTTCTTT. Its protein product is CASSSREGALTEAFF. Combining the CDR3 with reference TRBV7-9 and TRBJ1-1 gives the whole variable domain DTGVSQNPRHKITKRGQNVTFRCDPISEHNRLYWYRQTLGQGPEFLTYFQNEAQLEKSRLLSDRFSAERPKGSFSTLEIQRTEQGDSAMYLCASSSREGALTEAFFGQGTRLTVV.

The chain uses TRBV5-6 and TRBJ2-6, with a weak D call TRBD1 (5 bases). The CDR3 sequence is 18 residues long. The V end lost 4 bases, the J end lost 8 bases, and 25 bases lay between the germline ends. CDR1 is SGHDT and CDR2 is YYEEEE in the germline V gene. In DNA form, the CDR3 reads TGTGCCAGCAGCCCAGACAGAAAACCTAAAAAGTCTACCAACGTCCTGACTTTC. Translated: CASSPDRKPKKSTNVLTF.

The chain recombines TRBV10-1 with TRBJ1-5, with D perhaps matching TRBD1 (6 bases). CDR1 and CDR2 (germline): WNHNN, SYGVQD (reference sequence). The CDR3 runs to 17 residues. Trimming left V 7 bases short and J 1 base short, with 20 bases between. The CDR3 sequence: CASTSGGQPASNQPQHF. CDR3 DNA sequence: TGCGCCAGCACCTCGGGGGGGCAGCCAGCCAGCAATCAGCCCCAGCATTTT.

The V and J genes are TRBV7-6 and TRBJ1-1, with D perhaps matching TRBD1 (6 bases). CDR3 length: 16 amino acids. Per the germline V gene, CDR1 is SGHVS and CDR2 is FNYEAQ. V lost 3 bases to trimming and J lost 1 base, with 15 bases between them. The CDR3 region has the DNA TGTGCCAGCAGCTTTACCCCAGACAGGACGAACACTGAAGCTTTCTTT. It specifies CASSFTPDRTNTEAFF. The variable domain in full, with the rest retrieved from reference TRBV7-6 and TRBJ1-1, is GAGVSQSPRYKVTKRGQDVALRCDPISGHVSLYWYRQALGQGPEFLTYFNYEAQQDKSGLPNDRFSAERPEGSISTLTIQRTEQRDSAMYRCASSFTPDRTNTEAFFGQGTRLTVV.

As for this clone: A junction end diverges from the germline sequence, so it may reflect a read error. This chain links TRBV7-9 with TRBJ2-7, with 10 bases identical to TRBD1. CDR1 and CDR2 from the germline V gene are SEHNR and FQNEAQ (reference sequence). This CDR3 is built from 16 residues. CDR3 amino acids: CSSSPYPGQGLNEQYF. CDR3 DNA: TGTTCCAGCAGCCCTTATCCGGGACAGGGGTTGAACGAGCAGTACTTC.

The chain uses TRBV4-1 and TRBJ2-7; D call uncertain. Per germline, CDR1 MGHRA and CDR2 YSYEKL. Trimming cost V 1 base and J 3 bases, with 10 bases left between them. This CDR3 is built from 14 residues. The CDR3 here is CASSQGIGIYEQYF. The CDR3 DNA is TGCGCCAGCAGCCAAGGAATCGGTATCTACGAGCAGTACTTC.

V gene TRBV20-1 combines with J gene TRBJ2-1; the D is unclear. Trimming shortened V by 5 bases and J by 11 bases, and 13 bases separated the two germline ends. Germline lookup yields CDR1 DFQATT and CDR2 SNEGSKA (reference sequence). There are 11 residues in the CDR3. CDR3 nucleotides: TGCAGTGCTCCCTCCCTAGATAAGCAGTTCTTC. Protein product: CSAPSLDKQFF.

V and J are TRBV2 and TRBJ1-1; D remains unclear. The CDR3 has 13 amino acids. The germline CDR1 and CDR2 sequences are SNHLY and FYNNEI. The V and J ends lost 8 bases and 6 bases respectively, with 16 bases between them. CDR3 sequence (DNA): TGTGCCAGCCGCCCTAGGAACTGGGCTGAAGCTTTCTTT. Translating gives CASRPRNWAEAFF.

The V and J genes are TRBV14 and TRBJ1-2, with D possibly being TRBD1 (5 bases). The CDR3 totals 12 residues. Per germline, CDR1 SGHDN and CDR2 FVKESK. Trimming took off 3 bases at V and 8 bases at J, with 10 bases between the two ends. The CDR3 loop reads CASSHDRSGYTF. CDR3 nucleotides: TGTGCCAGCAGCCATGACAGAAGCGGCTACACCTTC.

V is TRBV7-9 and J is TRBJ1-5; D is unresolved. Germline values: CDR1 SEHNR, CDR2 FQNEAQ (reference sequence). The V and J ends lost 0 bases and 0 bases respectively, with 12 bases between them. The CDR3 totals 17 residues. The CDR3 DNA reads TGTGCCAGCAGCTTAGCTCTTTCGGGAAATAGCAATCAGCCCCAGCATTTT. Translated, it gives CASSLALSGNSNQPQHF.

The rearrangement uses TRBV23-1 and TRBJ2-7; TRBD2 matches at 10 bases. TRBV23-1 is given ORF status, its function remaining uncertain. V lost 7 bases to trimming and J lost 0 bases; unmatched junction nucleotides: 3. The length of the CDR3 is 14 residues. The CDR3 spells CASNLAGDSYEQYF. The CDR3 DNA follows: TGCGCCAGCAATCTAGCGGGGGACTCCTACGAGCAGTACTTC.

This rearrangement joins TRBV11-3 to TRBJ2-1; 11 nucleotides align to TRBD2. CDR1 SGHNT and CDR2 YENEEA come from the germline V gene. The CDR3 sequence is 15 residues long. With 5 bases clipped from V and 6 bases from J, the junction kept 6 bases outside the gene matches. In DNA form, the CDR3 reads TGTGCCAGCAGCGTTAGCGGGAGGGCCCTCAATGAGCAGTTCTTC. Its protein is CASSVSGRALNEQFF. Drawing the rest from reference TRBV11-3 and TRBJ2-1, the complete variable domain is EAGVVQSPRYKIIEKKQPVAFWCNPISGHNTLYWYLQNLGQGPELLIRYENEEAVDDSQLPKDRFSAERLKGVDSTLKIQPAELGDSAVYLCASSVSGRALNEQFFGPGTRLTVL.

The chain uses TRBV6-6 and TRBJ2-1, with 9 bases lining up with TRBD1. V lost 5 bases, J lost 7 bases, and 12 bases stayed unmatched. The CDR3 extends over 16 amino acids. Germline-derived CDR1 and CDR2 are MNHNY and SVGAGI (reference sequence). The CDR3, as DNA: TGTGCCAGCAGTCCCCCGGGGACAGGGATAAGGAATGAGCAGTTCTTC. Residues: CASSPPGTGIRNEQFF.

This chain links TRBV10-3 with TRBJ2-7, with 9 bases that match TRBD2. The CDR3 covers 14 residues. V trimming: 10 bases; J trimming: 0 bases; junction bases outside the gene matches: 7. Germline V CDR1 and CDR2: ENHRY, SYGVKD. The chain's CDR3 is CATYSGSGSYEQYF. CDR3 nucleotides: TGTGCCACCTATAGCGGGAGTGGCTCCTACGAGCAGTACTTC.

The gene calls are TRBV5-1 and TRBJ2-7, with TRBD2 identical over 12 bases. The CDR3 consists of 14 residues. J gave up 6 bases and V 0 bases, and 1 base lay outside the gene matches. Germline V CDR1 and CDR2: SGHRS, YFSETQ. CDR3 amino acids: CASSLASGRGEQYF. As DNA, the CDR3 is TGCGCCAGCAGCTTGGCTAGCGGGAGGGGCGAGCAGTACTTC.

The chain links TRBV27 to TRBJ2-3; D is possibly TRBD1 (6 bases). Germline CDR1 reads MNHEY; CDR2 reads SMNVEV (reference sequence). Trimming removed 8 bases from V and 3 bases from J, with 15 bases in between. The CDR3 spans 14 residues. CDR3 amino acids: CASGLAGVTDTQYF. Here the CDR3 DNA reads TGTGCCAGCGGGCTAGCAGGGGTTACAGATACGCAGTATTTT.

The chain is built from TRBV7-9 and TRBJ1-2; a weak D match, TRBD1 (5 bases). The germline V gene has CDR1 SEHNR and CDR2 FQNEAQ (reference sequence). Trimming stripped 4 bases from V and 4 bases from J, with 16 bases between. CDR3 length: 15 amino acids. Here the CDR3 reads CASSSGTAIGYGYTF. The CDR3, as DNA: TGTGCCAGCAGCTCCGGGACTGCAATCGGCTATGGCTACACCTTC. Using reference TRBV7-9 and TRBJ1-2 for the parts outside the CDR3, the full variable domain is DTGVSQNPRHKITKRGQNVTFRCDPISEHNRLYWYRQTLGQGPEFLTYFQNEAQLEKSRLLSDRFSAERPKGSFSTLEIQRTEQGDSAMYLCASSSGTAIGYGYTFGSGTRLTVV.

V and J are TRBV29-1 and TRBJ2-1; D gene uncertain. V was clipped by 2 bases and J by 0 bases, with 8 bases between them. The germline V gene encodes CDR1 SQVTM and CDR2 ANQGSEA. The CDR3 spans 14 residues. CDR3 loop: CSVETVRSYNEQFF. The CDR3 bases are TGCAGCGTTGAAACGGTTCGCTCCTACAATGAGCAGTTCTTC.

The count of this clone is one. The V gene is TRBV30, the J gene TRBJ1-5, with D tentatively TRBD1 (5 bases). The germline CDR1 and CDR2 sequences are GTSNPN and SVGIG (reference sequence). V lost 4 bases and J lost 2, with 12 bases in between. This CDR3 has 14 residues. The CDR3 here is CAWTGGVGNQPQHF. For the CDR3, the DNA is TGTGCCTGGACCGGGGGGGTGGGCAATCAGCCCCAGCATTTT.

To note about this clone: Distinct nucleotide sequences in the sample also encode this CDR3. The chain links TRBV7-2 to TRBJ2-7; 12 positions match TRBD2. The CDR3 is made up of 15 amino acids. The germline CDR1 and CDR2 sequences are SGHTA and FQGNSA. The junction had 4 bases not matched to a gene; V was cut back by 3 bases and J by 4 bases. The CDR3 DNA follows: TGTGCCAGCAGCTTCCGACTAGCGGGAGTATACGAGCAGTACTTC. It codes for CASSFRLAGVYEQYF.